These 17 T cell receptor beta chains originate from one sample sequenced in a study of T cell changes during pregnancy in multiple sclerosis. Measured with immunoSEQ multiplex PCR; TCRdb has only the in-frame clones, and not every one. The data show tens of thousands of clones, with roughly nine tenths seen just once and about 1% held by the top ten. The material was CD4+ T cells from peripheral blood mononuclear cells, obtained after pregnancy. The receptors shown here come from a female donor with multiple sclerosis, enrolled in a pregnancy study.

J is TRBJ2-7 and V is TRBV4-1; unclear D gene. From germline, CDR1 is MGHRA and CDR2 YSYEKL. The CDR3 has 15 amino acids. V lost 0 bases, J lost 0 bases, and 9 bases lay in between. The CDR3 loop is CASSQDRIASYEQYF. CDR3 DNA: TGCGCCAGCAGCCAAGATAGAATCGCCTCCTACGAGCAGTACTTC.

The chain employs TRBV5-4 and TRBJ2-4; 11 bases line up with TRBD2. The CDR3 length is 18 residues. The germline V gene has CDR1 SGHNT and CDR2 YYREEE (reference sequence). V was pared by 3 bases and J by 0 bases, with 8 bases of the junction left unmatched. DNA for the CDR3: TGTGCCAGCAGCTCCGGGACTAGCGGCACCCTAGCCAAAAACATTCAGTACTTC. Encoded protein: CASSSGTSGTLAKNIQYF. The full variable domain, its missing parts supplied by reference TRBV5-4 and TRBJ2-4, is ETGVTQSPTHLIKTRGQQVTLRCSSQSGHNTVSWYQQALGQGPQFIFQYYREEENGRGNFPPRFSGLQFPNYSSELNVNALELDDSALYLCASSSGTSGTLAKNIQYFGAGTRLSVL.

This chain connects TRBV5-1 to TRBJ1-2, with D maybe TRBD1 (5 bases). This CDR3 has 13 residues. Trimming shortened V by 4 bases and J by 1 base, and 8 bases separated the two germline ends. Germline CDR1 and CDR2: SGHRS and YFSETQ. The CDR3 protein is CASSPDSNYGYTF. The CDR3 DNA follows: TGCGCCAGCAGCCCAGACAGTAACTATGGCTACACCTTC.

This clone was found a few times. This sequence joins TRBV7-2 and TRBJ1-5; D remains ambiguous. Germline V gives CDR1 SGHTA, CDR2 FQGNSA. The germline V and J ends were trimmed by 5 bases and 0 bases, with 5 bases remaining between them. The CDR3 has 13 residues. Written as DNA, the CDR3 is TGTGCCAGCAGCATAAATAGCAATCAGCCCCAGCATTTT. Translation: CASSINSNQPQHF.

This chain links TRBV6-5 with TRBJ2-7, with 7 bases that match TRBD2. J was trimmed by 2 bases and V by 4 bases; bases with no gene match: 5. In germline, CDR1 is MNHEY, CDR2 SVGAGI. The length of the CDR3 is 14 residues. CDR3 nucleotide sequence: TGTGCCAGCAGTTTGCTAGCGGACGCCTACGAGCAGTACTTC. Translation: CASSLLADAYEQYF.

J is TRBJ2-5 and V is TRBV5-1; unclear D gene. This CDR3 region has 13 residues. V was cut by 4 bases and J by 2 bases, with 9 bases left in between. CDR1 SGHRS and CDR2 YFSETQ come from the germline V gene. The DNA for the CDR3 is TGCGCCAGCAGCCTACAGTTACAAGAGACCCAGTACTTC. Translating gives CASSLQLQETQYF.

V usage is TRBV5-1 and J usage is TRBJ1-1; 9 nucleotides agree with TRBD1. The CDR3 extends over 15 amino acids. CDR1 and CDR2 (germline): SGHRS, YFSETQ. The V segment lost 5 bases and the J segment 4 bases; nucleotides outside the gene matches: 9. The CDR3 sequence is CASSRTGTGITEAFF. Written as DNA, the CDR3 is TGCGCCAGCAGTCGAACCGGGACAGGGATCACTGAAGCTTTCTTT.

The V call is TRBV5-1, the J call TRBJ1-2; TRBD1 agrees at 9 bases. This CDR3 contains 14 residues. The germline V gene encodes CDR1 SGHRS and CDR2 YFSETQ. J lost 3 bases, V lost 0 bases, and 0 bases had no gene match. CDR3 amino acids: CASSLGDRDYGYTF. As DNA, the CDR3 is TGCGCCAGCAGCTTGGGGGACAGGGACTATGGCTACACCTTC.

Here the CDR3 DNA reads TGCGCCAGCAGTGAGTCTGGGACAGGAGGCTACGAGCAGTACTTC. Translation: CASSESGTGGYEQYF. The chain has TRBV10-2 and TRBJ2-7, with 8 bases aligning to TRBD1. Germline CDR1 and CDR2: WSHSY and SAAADI. With V trimmed by 0 bases and J by 3 bases, 4 bases remained unmatched. The CDR3 is made up of 15 amino acids.

The chain is built from TRBV6-5 and TRBJ2-7; 9 bases fit TRBD2. With V trimmed by 10 bases and J by 3 bases, 13 bases remained unmatched. The germline gives CDR1 MNHEY, CDR2 SVGAGI. This CDR3 spans 15 amino acids. The CDR3 loop reads CATTPSGNSRYEQYF. The CDR3 coding sequence is TGTGCCACCACCCCTAGCGGGAACTCGCGCTACGAGCAGTACTTC.

J is TRBJ2-5 and V is TRBV6-1; 15 positions match TRBD2. The V and J ends lost 4 bases and 5 bases, in that order; junction bases with no gene match: 8. This CDR3 has 17 residues. CDR1 and CDR2 from the germline V gene are MNHNS and SASEGT. CDR3 nucleotide sequence: TGTGCCAGCAGTGTGGGACTAGCGGGAGGAGGGTGGGAGACCCAGTACTTC. Translation: CASSVGLAGGGWETQYF.

The chain joins TRBV11-2 to TRBJ1-2; 7 bases agree with TRBD1. Unmatched junction bases numbered 13, after V lost 6 bases and J lost 6 bases. Germline lookup yields CDR1 SGHAT and CDR2 FQNNGV. The CDR3 runs to 15 residues. The CDR3 loop is CASSGFDRDWNGYTF. The CDR3 region has the DNA TGTGCCAGCAGTGGGTTCGACAGGGACTGGAATGGCTACACCTTC.

The gene calls are TRBV5-1 and TRBJ2-7; 12 positions match TRBD1. Germline CDR1 is SGHRS and CDR2 is YFSETQ. This CDR3 has 15 residues. The V segment lost 4 bases and the J segment 5 bases; nucleotides outside the gene matches: 7. The chain's CDR3 is CASSGGTGGYDEQYF. As DNA, the CDR3 is TGCGCCAGCAGCGGAGGGACAGGGGGCTACGACGAGCAGTACTTC.

This sequence joins TRBV25-1 and TRBJ1-5, with a tentative D call TRBD1 (6 bases). V shed 10 bases and J shed 2 bases, with 12 bases lying between them. Germline-derived CDR1 and CDR2 are MGHDK and SYGVNS. The CDR3 has 13 residues. The CDR3 DNA sequence: TGTGCCACAGAGGGGGTTGGCAATCAGCCCCAGCATTTT. Translated: CATEGVGNQPQHF.

This rearrangement joins TRBV5-1 to TRBJ2-3; perhaps TRBD2 as D (6 bases). CDR1 SGHRS and CDR2 YFSETQ come from the germline V gene. This CDR3 contains 13 residues. The germline V and J ends were trimmed by 0 bases and 4 bases, with 6 bases remaining between them. CDR3 amino acids: CASSLGGADTQYF. The CDR3 DNA reads TGCGCCAGCAGCTTGGGGGGGGCAGATACGCAGTATTTT.

The chain recombines TRBV10-3 with TRBJ2-3; 7 nucleotides align to TRBD2. The CDR3 has 15 residues. Trimming cost V 4 bases and J 4 bases; bases outside gene matches: 8. Germline V gene sequence: CDR1 ENHRY, CDR2 SYGVKD. This CDR3 is CAISVGGSKSDTQYF. Here the CDR3 DNA reads TGTGCCATCAGTGTCGGCGGGAGCAAGTCAGATACGCAGTATTTT.

This chain connects TRBV6-6 to TRBJ2-7, with 8 bases fitting TRBD1. Germline V gene data show CDR1 as MNHNY and CDR2 as SVGAGI (reference sequence). The V segment lost 2 bases and the J segment 5 bases; nucleotides outside the gene matches: 8. The CDR3 is made up of 15 amino acids. The CDR3 DNA reads as TGTGCCAGCAGTTACGAAACAGGGGGTTCCAACGAGCAGTACTTC. Translated, it gives CASSYETGGSNEQYF.